These 22 T cell receptor beta chains came from one sample sequenced in a study of blood T cells in healthy people across ages. A second roughly 6 to 12 cycle PCR used barcoded and J-beta primers. TCRdb reanalysed the 5' RACE reads using MiXCR and keeps one entry per CDR3 protein. The sample includes about 1 million distinct CDR3 sequences, more than 35% seen only once; the top ten take approximately 19%. The sequenced sample consisted of blood. The source of these receptors is an older woman in good health.

The gene calls are TRBV7-2 and TRBJ2-1; D gene uncertain. Trimming cost V 2 bases and J 7 bases, with 12 bases left between them. The germline gives CDR1 SGHTA, CDR2 FQGNSA. The CDR3 has 14 amino acids. The CDR3 region is CASSLTHANNEQFF. Here the CDR3 DNA reads TGTGCCAGCAGCTTAACGCACGCTAATAATGAGCAGTTCTTC.

The rearrangement links TRBV6-1 to TRBJ2-1, with D unclear. Trimming removed 0 bases at V and 7 bases at J, with 10 bases between. CDR1 is MNHNS and CDR2 is SASEGT in the germline V gene. This CDR3 spans 14 amino acids. CDR3 sequence (DNA): TGTGCCAGCAGTGAAGCGATGTGGGTGAATGAGCAGTTCTTC. Protein sequence: CASSEAMWVNEQFF.

This clonotype appeared many times. The rearrangement joins TRBV27 to TRBJ2-7, with TRBD2 matching over 10 bases. The CDR3 is 15 residues long. Germline V lookup: CDR1 MNHEY, CDR2 SMNVEV (reference sequence). V shed 4 bases, J shed 1 base, and the junction held 4 bases outside the gene matches. In DNA form, the CDR3 reads TGTGCCAGCAGTTCCATAGCGGGAGGTTCCTACGAGCAGTACTTC. This codes for CASSSIAGGSYEQYF.

The CDR3 sequence: CASSAWTGGTMEQYF. The CDR3 region has the DNA TGTGCCAGCAGTGCGTGGACAGGGGGCACGATGGAGCAGTACTTC. The rearrangement joins TRBV2 to TRBJ2-5; 11 bases line up with TRBD1. CDR1 and CDR2 from the germline V gene are SNHLY and FYNNEI. The CDR3 has 15 residues. V was clipped by 4 bases and J by 11 bases; unmatched bases: 12.

DNA of the CDR3: TGCAGTGCTAGCCCCATACTAGCGGGACAAGAGACCCAGTTCTTC. This codes for CSASPILAGQETQFF. The V call is TRBV20-1, the J call TRBJ2-5, with 10 nucleotides matching TRBD2. The J call may be incorrect, as the DNA end agrees better with TRBJ2-1. CDR3 length: 15 residues. Germline assignment: CDR1 DFQATT and CDR2 SNEGSKA (reference sequence).

The gene calls are TRBV7-8 and TRBJ1-2; D is uncertain. This CDR3 spans 13 amino acids. Germline V gene sequence: CDR1 SGHVS, CDR2 FQNEAQ. Trimming removed 3 bases at V and 8 bases at J, with 13 bases between. The CDR3 sequence: CASSFGVRRGYTF. The CDR3 bases are TGTGCCAGCAGCTTTGGGGTTCGGCGCGGCTACACCTTC.

The gene calls are TRBV20-1 and TRBJ1-2; 7 bases fit TRBD1. J was trimmed by 3 bases and V by 5 bases; bases with no gene match: 12. The CDR3 spans 15 residues. The germline V gene has CDR1 DFQATT and CDR2 SNEGSKA (reference sequence). The CDR3 DNA follows: TGCAGTGCTCATACCCCCGGGACAGCGGACTATGGCTACACCTTC. This codes for CSAHTPGTADYGYTF.

The rearrangement links TRBV20-1 to TRBJ2-5, with a weak D call TRBD1 (5 bases). The germline gives CDR1 DFQATT, CDR2 SNEGSKA (reference sequence). CDR3 size: 18 residues. V lost 0 bases and J lost 11, with 31 bases in between. The CDR3 bases are TGCAGTGCTAGAGATAATTTCCAGCGACAGACCCTTGGCAATCAGCAGTACTTC. Protein: CSARDNFQRQTLGNQQYF.

This clonotype was picked up a small number of times. The chain uses TRBV10-3 and TRBJ2-7, with TRBD2 as a possible D gene (6 bases). Germline V gene data show CDR1 as ENHRY and CDR2 as SYGVKD. The CDR3 runs to 12 residues. V gave up 2 bases and J gave up 5 bases, with 7 bases separating them. The CDR3 coding sequence is TGTGCCATCAGTGAGCGGAGGGACGAGCAGTACTTC. This encodes CAISERRDEQYF.

The gene calls are TRBV20-1 and TRBJ2-5; a weak D match, TRBD2 (6 bases). The end of the DNA is better explained by TRBJ2-7, so the J call may be wrong. The CDR3 is made up of 14 amino acids. CDR1 is DFQATT, CDR2 SNEGSKA, per germline (reference sequence). The CDR3 is CSASPGTVNHEQYF. CDR3 sequence (DNA): TGCAGTGCTAGCCCCGGGACTGTAAATCACGAGCAGTACTTC.

This clonotype was seen a handful of times. The chain has TRBV4-1 and TRBJ2-3; D is possibly TRBD1 (5 bases). This CDR3 region has 14 residues. Germline CDR1 MGHRA, CDR2 YSYEKL. With 2 bases removed from V and 11 bases from J, the gap between germline ends came to 17 bases. CDR3 amino acids: CASSQRQLVDEQYF. CDR3 coding DNA: TGCGCCAGCAGCCAAAGACAGTTGGTCGATGAGCAGTATTTT.

The V and J genes are TRBV6-6 and TRBJ2-2, with D uncertain. V was trimmed by 5 bases and J by 4 bases, leaving 5 bases between them. Germline CDR1 reads MNHNY; CDR2 reads SVGAGI (reference sequence). The CDR3 runs to 12 residues. The CDR3, as DNA: TGTGCCAGCAGTCACAGCACCGGGGAGCTGTTTTTT. This gives the protein CASSHSTGELFF.

On this clonotype itself: A junction end diverges from the germline sequence, so it may reflect a read error. The chain employs TRBV7-9 and TRBJ2-3, with D perhaps TRBD2 (5 bases). The CDR3 consists of 14 residues. CDR1 SEHNR and CDR2 FQNEAQ come from the germline V gene (reference sequence). This CDR3 reads CASSRLGSTDTRYF. The CDR3 DNA reads as TGTGCCAGCAGCCGGCTAGGGAGCACAGATACGCGGTATTTT.

The chain combines TRBV29-1 with TRBJ2-3, with 12 positions matching TRBD2. CDR3 size: 15 residues. J gave up 6 bases and V 5 bases, and 9 bases lay outside the gene matches. The germline CDR1 and CDR2 sequences are SQVTM and ANQGSEA. In DNA form, the CDR3 reads TGCAGCGTTTCCCTCGAGACTAGCGGGAGTGATACGCAGTATTTT. This codes for CSVSLETSGSDTQYF.

This clonotype was counted at least ten times. The V gene is TRBV6-6, the J gene TRBJ2-5; D might be TRBD2 (5 bases). The germline V and J ends were trimmed by 4 bases and 5 bases, with 14 bases remaining between them. The CDR3 is made up of 14 amino acids. Per germline, CDR1 MNHNY and CDR2 SVGAGI (reference sequence). This CDR3 reads CASSSGLPGETQYF. In nucleotides, the CDR3 is TGTGCCAGCAGTTCAGGACTTCCGGGGGAGACCCAGTACTTC.

The chain carries TRBV6-5 and TRBJ2-4, with 8 bases aligning to TRBD2. The last part of the DNA fits TRBJ2-7 better; the J call may be wrong. This CDR3 contains 14 residues. CDR1 and CDR2 from the germline V gene are MNHEY and SVGAGI. The CDR3 here is CASSDREGGYEQYF. The CDR3, as DNA: TGTGCCAGCAGTGACCGGGAGGGTGGATACGAGCAGTACTTC.

This clonotype appeared a few times. J is TRBJ1-2 and V is TRBV28; D uncertain. Trimming removed 6 bases from V and 8 bases from J, with 16 bases in between. The CDR3 loop spans 13 amino acids. Germline CDR1 reads MDHEN; CDR2 reads SYDVKM. CDR3: CASSLVPKRGYTF. CDR3 nucleotide sequence: TGTGCCAGCAGCCTGGTCCCAAAGAGGGGCTACACCTTC.

The chain joins TRBV7-9 to TRBJ2-7, with TRBD2 matching over 9 bases. CDR1 and CDR2 from the germline V gene are SEHNR and FQNEAQ (reference sequence). The trim removed 5 bases at V and 7 bases at J, leaving 3 bases unmatched. This CDR3 contains 12 residues. The CDR3 region is CASSISGSEQYF. The DNA of the CDR3 is TGTGCCAGCAGCATTAGCGGGAGTGAGCAGTACTTC.

The rearrangement joins TRBV28 to TRBJ2-7; 11 bases agree with TRBD1. The V gene end was trimmed by 5 bases and the J gene end by 3 bases; junction bases not matched to a gene: 6. Per germline, CDR1 MDHEN and CDR2 SYDVKM. The CDR3 is made up of 15 amino acids. The CDR3 DNA sequence: TGTGCCAGCAGTGACCCGGGACAGGGGGGCTACGAGCAGTACTTC. Its translation: CASSDPGQGGYEQYF.

CDR3 sequence reads: CASSFPSSGSPDTQYF. In DNA, the CDR3 is TGTGCCAGCAGCTTCCCTTCTAGCGGGAGCCCAGATACGCAGTATTTT. The chain carries TRBV11-1 and TRBJ2-3, with 10 positions matching TRBD2. Germline V lookup: CDR1 SGHAT, CDR2 FQDESV (reference sequence). Trimming removed 3 bases from V and 4 bases from J; junction bases left unmatched: 7. The CDR3 is made up of 16 amino acids.

The CDR3 spells CASSEDGSYGYTF. CDR3 bases: TGTGCCAGCAGTGAGGACGGGAGCTATGGCTACACCTTC. The rearrangement uses TRBV6-1 and TRBJ1-2, with D unresolved. The germline V and J ends were trimmed by 3 bases and 4 bases, with 9 bases remaining between them. This CDR3 contains 13 residues. The germline V gene encodes CDR1 MNHNS and CDR2 SASEGT.

This clonotype has just a few counts. The chain couples TRBV6-2 or TRBV6-3 to TRBJ2-5; D uncertain. The CDR3 is 13 amino acids. Germline lookup yields CDR1 MNHEY and CDR2 SVGEGT. V lost 2 bases to trimming and J lost 11 bases, with 15 bases between them. CDR3 protein: CASSYVAVVGQYF. DNA of the CDR3: TGTGCCAGCAGTTACGTGGCGGTCGTAGGGCAGTACTTC.